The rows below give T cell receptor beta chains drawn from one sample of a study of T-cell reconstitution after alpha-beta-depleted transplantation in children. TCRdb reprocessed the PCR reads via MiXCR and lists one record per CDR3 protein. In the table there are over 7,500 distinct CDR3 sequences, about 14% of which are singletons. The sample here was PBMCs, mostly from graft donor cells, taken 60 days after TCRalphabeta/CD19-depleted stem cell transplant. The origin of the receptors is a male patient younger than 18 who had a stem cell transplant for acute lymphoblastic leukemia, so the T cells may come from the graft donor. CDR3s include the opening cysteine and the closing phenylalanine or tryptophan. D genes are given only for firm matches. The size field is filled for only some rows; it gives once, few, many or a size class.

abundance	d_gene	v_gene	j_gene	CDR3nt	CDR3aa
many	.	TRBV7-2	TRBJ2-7	TGTGCCAGCAGCACCGGACTACCTATTTCCTACGAGCAGTACTTC	CASSTGLPISYEQYF
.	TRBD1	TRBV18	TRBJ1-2	TGTGCCAGCTCACCACGGTTAAGTAGGGACAGGGGAGGAGGATCGACCTTC	CASSPRLSRDRGGGSTF
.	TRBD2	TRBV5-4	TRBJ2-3	TGTGCCAGCAGCTTGGGACTAGCGGGACTCTTGACGGGCACAGATACGCAGTATTTT	CASSLGLAGLLTGTDTQYF
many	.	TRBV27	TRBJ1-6	TGTGCCAGCAGTTTCGGGGGCCTGGGACGTAAAGGGGATTCACCCCTCCACTTT	CASSFGGLGRKGDSPLHF
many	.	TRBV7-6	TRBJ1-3	TGTGCCAGCAGCGCCGGGGGACGGAGCAACACCATATATTTT	CASSAGGRSNTIYF
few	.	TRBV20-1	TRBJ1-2	TGCAGTGCTAGGACAGGACCCTTC	CSARTGPF
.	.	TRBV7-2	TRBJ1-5	TGTGCCAGCAGCTCTCGACAGGACCAGCCCCAGCATTTT	CASSSRQDQPQHF
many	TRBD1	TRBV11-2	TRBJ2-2	TGTGCCAGCAGCCAACGGACAGGCCCCAACACCGGGGAGCTGTTTTTT	CASSQRTGPNTGELFF
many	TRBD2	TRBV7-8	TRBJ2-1	TGTGCCAGCAGCCAACGACTAGCGGGCGACAATGAGCAGTTCTTC	CASSQRLAGDNEQFF
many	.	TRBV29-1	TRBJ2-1	TGCAGCGTTGTGACCCGGGGGAAAGAGGGCCATGAGCAGTTCTTC	CSVVTRGKEGHEQFF
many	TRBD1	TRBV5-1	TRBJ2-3	TGCGCCAGCAGCGTACAGGGGGGCACAGATACGCAGTATTTT	CASSVQGGTDTQYF
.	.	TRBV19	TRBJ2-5	TGTGCCAGTAGTATCCGCCGAACGCACCAAGAGACCCAGTACTTC	CASSIRRTHQETQYF
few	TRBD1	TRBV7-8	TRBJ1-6	TGTGCCAGCAGCCCGAGGGGACAGGGTAATTCACCCCTCCACTTT	CASSPRGQGNSPLHF
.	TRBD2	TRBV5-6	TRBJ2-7	TGTGCCAGCAGCTTGGCCATATCTAGCGGGAGTTACGAGCAGTACTTC	CASSLAISSGSYEQYF
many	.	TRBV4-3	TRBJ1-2	TGCGCCAGCAGCCAAGGTGTAACCGGCGGCTATGGCTACACCTTC	CASSQGVTGGYGYTF
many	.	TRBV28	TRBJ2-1	TGTGCCAGCAGTTCCCACGGGGCCAACTACAATGAGCAGTTCTTC	CASSSHGANYNEQFF
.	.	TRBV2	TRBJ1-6	TGTGCCAGCAGGCGGACGGCAGGGGCCACGATAAATTCACCCCTCCACTTT	CASRRTAGATINSPLHF
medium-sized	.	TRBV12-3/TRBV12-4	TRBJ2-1	TGTGCCAGCAGTAGGGACTTGGGGGTCTACAATGAGCAGTTCTTC	CASSRDLGVYNEQFF
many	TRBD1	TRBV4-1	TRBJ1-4	TGCGCCAGCAGCCCGAAGGACAGGGGTTTTGGAACTAATGAAAAACTGTTTTTT	CASSPKDRGFGTNEKLFF
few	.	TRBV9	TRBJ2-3	TGTGCCAGCAGCGAGCAGGGCGGGTGGAGCACAGATACGCAGTATTTT	CASSEQGGWSTDTQYF
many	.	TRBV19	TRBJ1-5	TGTGCCAGTACCCGGACGGGACAGCCCCAGCATTTT	CASTRTGQPQHF
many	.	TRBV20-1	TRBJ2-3	TGCAGTGCTAGAGGTCCATCGCGGGGCCCCACGAATACGCAGTATTTT	CSARGPSRGPTNTQYF
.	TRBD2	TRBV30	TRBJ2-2	TGTGCCTGGAGTGTAGGGGTATCGGGAGGCCCGAACACCGGGGAGCTGTTTTTT	CAWSVGVSGGPNTGELFF
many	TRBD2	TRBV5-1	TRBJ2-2	TGCGCCAGCAGCGCCGGGACTAGCGGGACCGGGGAGCTGTTTTTT	CASSAGTSGTGELFF
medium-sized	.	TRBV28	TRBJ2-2	TGTGCCAGCAGCCCCTGGTCGGAGAACACCGGGGAGCTGTTTTTT	CASSPWSENTGELFF
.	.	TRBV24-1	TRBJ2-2	TGTGCCACCAGTGACACCAGGGGGGAGAACACCGGGGAGCTGTTTTTT	CATSDTRGENTGELFF
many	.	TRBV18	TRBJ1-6	TGTGCCAGCTCACCACAGGGGGATAATTCACCCCTCCACTTT	CASSPQGDNSPLHF
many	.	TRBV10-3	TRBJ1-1	TGTGCCGCGAAGGGGGGACGGAACACTGAAGCTTTCTTT	CAAKGGRNTEAFF
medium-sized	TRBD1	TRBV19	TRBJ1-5	TGTGCCACAGGGGGCCAGGTTAGCAATCAGCCCCAGCATTTT	CATGGQVSNQPQHF
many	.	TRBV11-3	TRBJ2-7	TGTGCCAGCAGCTTATCGGACTCCCTGGAGCAGTACTTC	CASSLSDSLEQYF
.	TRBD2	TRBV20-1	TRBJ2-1	TGCAGTGCTAGGGATAGCGGGGGGAGCTCCTACAATGAGCAGTTCTTC	CSARDSGGSSYNEQFF
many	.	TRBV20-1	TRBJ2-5	TGCAGTGCTAGGTCGCACAGCTCCCCAGAGACCCAGTACTTC	CSARSHSSPETQYF
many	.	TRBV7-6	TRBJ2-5	TGTGCCAGCAGCTTAACTGTTGAGACCCAGTACTTC	CASSLTVETQYF
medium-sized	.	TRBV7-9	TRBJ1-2	TGTGCCAGCAGCTTAGTTACAGAAGGCTACACCTTC	CASSLVTEGYTF
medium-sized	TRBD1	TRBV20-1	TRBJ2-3	TGCAGTGCTCTTAAGACAGGGGGGGGAGATACGCAGTATTTT	CSALKTGGGDTQYF
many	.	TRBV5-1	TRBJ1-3	TGCGCCAGCAGCTTGGAGGGTCTATCCCCTGGAAACACCATATATTTT	CASSLEGLSPGNTIYF
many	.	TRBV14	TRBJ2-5	TGTGCCAGCAGCCAAGGACCCAGGCAGGAGACCCAGTACTTC	CASSQGPRQETQYF
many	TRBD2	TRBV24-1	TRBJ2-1	TGTGCCACCAGTGATTGGAGCGGGAGGTCCTACAATGAGCAGTTCTTC	CATSDWSGRSYNEQFF
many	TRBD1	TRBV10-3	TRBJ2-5	TGTGCCATCAGCTTTGGACAGGGAGAAGAGACCCAGTACTTC	CAISFGQGEETQYF
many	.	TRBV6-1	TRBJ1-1	TGTGCCACCAATAGGCTAGCGAACACTGAAGCTTTCTTT	CATNRLANTEAFF
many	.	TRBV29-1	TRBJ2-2	TGCAGCGTTGGGAGGACAGCGAACACCGGGGAGCTGTTTTTT	CSVGRTANTGELFF
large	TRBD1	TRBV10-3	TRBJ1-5	TGTGCCATCAGCGGACAGGGGGCGAGGCAGCCCCAGCATTTT	CAISGQGARQPQHF
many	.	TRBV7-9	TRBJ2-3	TGTGCCAGCACCTCCGGGAAGCACACATTCACAGATACGCAGTATTTT	CASTSGKHTFTDTQYF
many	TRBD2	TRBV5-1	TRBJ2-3	TGCGCCAGCAGCTTCGGACTAGCGGGATGGGCCTCAGATACGCAGTATTTT	CASSFGLAGWASDTQYF
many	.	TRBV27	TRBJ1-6	TGTGCCAGCAGTTTCGGGTCAGCTTCACCCCTCCACTTT	CASSFGSASPLHF
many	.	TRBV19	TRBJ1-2	TGTGCCAGTAGAAGGGACGAAGCTAACTATGGCTACACCTTC	CASRRDEANYGYTF
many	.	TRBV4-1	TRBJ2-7	TGCGCCAGCAGCCGAGACTACAGGGCAAGGACCTACGAGCAGTACTTC	CASSRDYRARTYEQYF
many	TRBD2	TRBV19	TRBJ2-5	TGTGCCAGTAGTGAAACTAGCGGGAGGACCCAGTACTTC	CASSETSGRTQYF
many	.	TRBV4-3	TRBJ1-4	TGCGCCAGCAGCCAAGCGAATAGGCGAAATGAAAAACTGTTTTTT	CASSQANRRNEKLFF
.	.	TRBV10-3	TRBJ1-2	TGTGCCATGGGCCCGGGGATCCTATATGGCTACACCTTC	CAMGPGILYGYTF
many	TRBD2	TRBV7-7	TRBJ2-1	TGTGCCAGCAGCTCGGGAGCGGGAGATTACAATGAGCAGTTCTTC	CASSSGAGDYNEQFF
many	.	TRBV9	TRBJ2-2	TGTGCCAGCACACGGGGTCTCGTGGGGACCGGGGAGCTGTTTTTT	CASTRGLVGTGELFF
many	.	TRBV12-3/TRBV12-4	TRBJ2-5	TGTGCCAGCAGTCCGGGCCCTCACAGGGCAACCCAGTACTTC	CASSPGPHRATQYF
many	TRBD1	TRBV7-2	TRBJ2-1	TGTGCCAGCAGCCACAACAGGGGCAATGAGCAGTTCTTC	CASSHNRGNEQFF